The text below deals with one TCR beta chain. The data belong to a study of T cells expressing NK-cell markers. The wider study: The TCR beta repertoires originated in sorted CD3+CD56+NKG2C+, CD3+CD56+NKG2C- and CD3+CD56-NKG2C+ T cells.

TCRdb reprocessed the 5' RACE reads, keeping one entry per CDR3 protein, no DNA. The sample data list about 430,000 distinct CDR3 sequences. CDR1 and CDR2 from the germline V gene are DFQATT and SNEGSKA (reference sequence). The CDR3 is made up of 13 amino acids. The sample taken for sequencing was blood T cells: a sorted CD56 or NKG2C T cell subset, CD4+ or CD8+ T cells, or bulk PBMC T cells (not recorded which). This TCR was sampled from a woman aged 45-59 years in good health. The chain uses TRBV20-1 and TRBJ2-7. The CDR3 loop reads CSAKDLYSYEQYF.